The following is a TCR beta chain sequence with its context. Other nucleotide sequences from this sample produce the same CDR3. These data belong to a study of cytomegalovirus exposure and HLA in healthy donors. Primers for the PCR totalled 60 Vbeta and 13 Jbeta. Data came from immunoSEQ multiplex PCR; TCRdb stores just in-frame clones and leaves some out. Among under 150,000 clones, approximately 80% were seen once, and the ten largest hold 1.5% to 2%. V dropped 10 bases and J dropped 8 bases, with 23 bases sitting between them. Germline loops: CDR1 MNHNS, CDR2 SASEGT. The CDR3 runs to 14 residues. The sample taken for sequencing was PBMCs. The chain links TRBV6-1 to TRBJ1-1; the D gene is possibly TRBD1 (6 bases). This TCR derives from a woman aged 40 to 50 in good health and CMV-seronegative. CDR3 sequence reads: CATNKQGMVTEAFF. Written as DNA, the CDR3 is TGTGCCACCAATAAACAGGGAATGGTGACCGAAGCTTTCTTT.